This passage covers 17 T cell receptor beta chains from one sample sequenced in a study of the immune and genomic landscape of osteosarcoma. Osteosarcoma specimens were post-treatment primary, local recurrence and metastasis tumors from poor-prognosis patients. Assay used: immunoSEQ multiplex PCR; TCRdb lists only in-frame clones, some missing. The data show roughly 10,000 clones, about 72% seen once. Material: osteosarcoma tumor tissue from the lung. All receptors come from a human donor with osteosarcoma.

Details on this clone: Different DNA sequences within this sample yield the same CDR3. The chain uses TRBV6-1 and TRBJ1-1, with TRBD1 matching 8 bases. CDR1 is MNHNS and CDR2 is SASEGT in the germline V gene. The junction had 7 bases not matched to a gene; V was cut back by 10 bases and J by 0 bases. The CDR3 runs to 14 residues. CDR3 DNA: TGTGCCACCCAGCTGGGACAGGTGAACACTGAAGCTTTCTTT. This sequence encodes CATQLGQVNTEAFF.

CDR3 region: CASSSGQSYEQYF. The CDR3 nucleotides read TGTGCCAGCAGTTCGGGACAGTCCTACGAGCAGTACTTC. V and J are TRBV28 and TRBJ2-7; 7 bases are a match to TRBD1. The CDR3 loop spans 13 amino acids. J gave up 1 base and V 4 bases, and 1 base lay outside the gene matches. The germline V gene has CDR1 MDHEN and CDR2 SYDVKM. Looking up the rest from reference TRBV28 and TRBJ2-7 gives the full variable domain: DVKVTQSSRYLVKRTGEKVFLECVQDMDHENMFWYRQDPGLGLRLIYFSYDVKMKEKGDIPEGYSVSREKKERFSLILESASTNQTSMYLCASSSGQSYEQYFGPGTRLTVT.

This clone was seen more than once but under ten times. The V call is TRBV5-6, the J call TRBJ1-2, with a weak D call TRBD1 (5 bases). V was trimmed by 7 bases and J by 5 bases, leaving 15 bases between them. The CDR3 has 13 amino acids. From germline, CDR1 is SGHDT and CDR2 YYEEEE. Here the CDR3 DNA reads TGTGCCAGCCTCCGGGACGGACCATATGGCTACACCTTC. It codes for CASLRDGPYGYTF.

V usage is TRBV6-1 and J usage is TRBJ1-5; the D is unclear. The CDR3 is made up of 14 amino acids. V was clipped by 4 bases and J by 4 bases, with 11 bases between them. Germline-derived CDR1 and CDR2 are MNHNS and SASEGT. The CDR3 reads CASSGGMGNQPQHF. CDR3 nucleotides: TGTGCCAGCAGTGGAGGGATGGGGAATCAGCCCCAGCATTTT.

This chain connects TRBV19 to TRBJ1-5, with 11 bases that match TRBD1. This CDR3 has 16 amino acids. V was pared by 11 bases and J by 6 bases, with 15 bases of the junction left unmatched. The germline gives CDR1 LNHDA, CDR2 SQIVND (reference sequence). CDR3 sequence: CAGGQGARVTGQPQHF. DNA for the CDR3: TGTGCCGGCGGACAGGGGGCGAGGGTGACGGGTCAGCCCCAGCATTTT.

V and J are TRBV5-5 and TRBJ2-1; D gene ambiguous. Germline V gene data show CDR1 as SGHKS and CDR2 as YYEKEE (reference sequence). This CDR3 comprises 17 residues. Trimming cost V 1 base and J 0 bases, with 14 bases left between them. The CDR3 region has the DNA TGTGCCAGCAGCTTGACATCTACTACACGCTCCTACAATGAGCAGTTCTTC. It translates to CASSLTSTTRSYNEQFF.

This chain links TRBV7-3 with TRBJ2-5; possibly TRBD2 for D (6 bases). The length of the CDR3 is 14 residues. The V end was cut by 2 bases, the J end by 4 bases, with 11 bases between. The germline gives CDR1 SGHTA, CDR2 FQGTGA. The DNA for the CDR3 is TGTGCCAGCAGCTTAGTCGGGGGACCAGAGACCCAGTACTTC. This gives the protein CASSLVGGPETQYF.

This clone was seen only a few times. The chain joins TRBV7-3 to TRBJ1-1, with 8 bases lining up with TRBD1. Germline V CDR1 and CDR2: SGHTA, FQGTGA. The CDR3 consists of 13 residues. The V and J ends lost 5 bases and 5 bases, in that order; junction bases with no gene match: 4. The CDR3 DNA is TGTGCCAGCAGCGGCAGGGGGCGGACTGAAGCTTTCTTT. It translates to CASSGRGRTEAFF. The full variable domain, with the rest looked up from reference TRBV7-3 and TRBJ1-1, is GAGVSQTPSNKVTEKGKYVELRCDPISGHTALYWYRQSLGQGPEFLIYFQGTGAADDSGLPNDRFFAVRPEGSVSTLKIQRTERGDSAVYLCASSGRGRTEAFFGQGTRLTVV.

This clone was seen a single time. The chain carries TRBV5-1 and TRBJ2-3; possible D gene TRBD2, 5 bases. V was clipped by 4 bases and J by 1 base, with 13 bases between them. CDR1 is SGHRS, CDR2 YFSETQ, per germline. There are 15 residues in the CDR3. CDR3: CASSGGRTGTDTQYF. CDR3 coding DNA: TGCGCCAGCAGCGGAGGTCGAACCGGCACAGATACGCAGTATTTT.

This rearrangement joins TRBV30 to TRBJ1-2, with a possible D match to TRBD1 (5 bases). The CDR3 contains 13 residues. Trimming took off 4 bases at V and 5 bases at J, with 14 bases between the two ends. Per germline, CDR1 GTSNPN and CDR2 SVGIG (reference sequence). This CDR3 reads CAWIQDGLYGYTF. The CDR3, as DNA: TGTGCCTGGATACAGGACGGATTATATGGCTACACCTTC.

This chain uses TRBV10-3 with TRBJ2-5; D remains unclear. Germline V gene sequence: CDR1 ENHRY, CDR2 SYGVKD. Trimming shortened V by 8 bases and J by 1 base, and 5 bases separated the two germline ends. The CDR3 length is 11 residues. The CDR3 DNA reads as TGTGCCATCGCCAGCCAAGAGACCCAGTACTTC. Translated, it gives CAIASQETQYF.

The gene calls are TRBV28 and TRBJ2-6; D is perhaps TRBD2 (7 bases). Germline CDR1 reads MDHEN; CDR2 reads SYDVKM. V lost 10 bases and J 0 bases, leaving 19 bases between the germline ends. CDR3 size: 17 residues. In DNA form, the CDR3 reads TGTGCCACCGAAGAGGGGGGGAGCAGCTCTGGGGCCAACGTCCTGACTTTC. This sequence encodes CATEEGGSSSGANVLTF.

This clone has just one count. The chain joins TRBV6-1 to TRBJ2-3, with TRBD2 matching over 7 bases. Losses at the gene ends were 1 base for V and 3 bases for J; bases not matched to a gene: 4. The V gene's germline CDR1 is MNHNS and CDR2 SASEGT. The CDR3 is 15 residues long. CDR3 in amino acids: CASSEGAGETDTQYF. The CDR3 nucleotides read TGTGCCAGCAGTGAAGGGGCGGGAGAAACAGATACGCAGTATTTT.

The genes are TRBV15 and TRBJ1-5; D remains unclear. From germline, CDR1 is LNHNV and CDR2 YYDKDF (reference sequence). Trimming pared 5 bases from V and 6 bases from J, leaving 11 bases between. The CDR3 spans 13 residues. CDR3 region: CATSSRTSQPQHF. The CDR3 DNA reads as TGTGCCACCAGCTCTAGGACTTCTCAGCCCCAGCATTTT. Drawing the rest from reference TRBV15 and TRBJ1-5, the complete variable domain is DAMVIQNPRYQVTQFGKPVTLSCSQTLNHNVMYWYQQKSSQAPKLLFHYYDKDFNNEADTPDNFQSRRPNTSFCFLDIRSPGLGDTAMYLCATSSRTSQPQHFGDGTRLSIL.

The chain uses TRBV7-9 and TRBJ2-1; a possible D gene is TRBD1 (5 bases). From germline, CDR1 is SEHNR and CDR2 FQNEAQ (reference sequence). V was shortened by 2 bases and J by 9 bases, with 17 bases between the two germline ends. This CDR3 spans 15 amino acids. CDR3 sequence: CASSLRQGWFGEQFF. CDR3 bases: TGTGCCAGCAGCTTAAGGCAGGGATGGTTCGGTGAGCAGTTCTTC.

This chain connects TRBV5-1 to TRBJ2-3, with D possibly TRBD1 on 5 matching bases. Germline CDR1 SGHRS, CDR2 YFSETQ. This CDR3 is 15 amino acids long. V was shortened by 0 bases and J by 2 bases, with 10 bases between the two germline ends. The CDR3 DNA reads as TGCGCCAGCAGCTTGGGTGGGGCGTCCACAGATACGCAGTATTTT. Protein product: CASSLGGASTDTQYF. The variable domain in full, completed from reference TRBV5-1 and TRBJ2-3, reads KAGVTQTPRYLIKTRGQQVTLSCSPISGHRSVSWYQQTPGQGLQFLFEYFSETQRNKGNFPGRFSGRQFSNSRSEMNVSTLELGDSALYLCASSLGGASTDTQYFGPGTRLTVL.

The chain carries TRBV19 and TRBJ1-1; D gene unclear. The germline CDR1 and CDR2 sequences are LNHDA and SQIVND (reference sequence). This CDR3 comprises 13 residues. Trimming took 10 bases from V and 0 from J, leaving 12 bases between them. CDR3 residues: CAISQSMNTEAFF. CDR3 coding DNA: TGTGCCATTTCGCAGAGCATGAACACTGAAGCTTTCTTT.